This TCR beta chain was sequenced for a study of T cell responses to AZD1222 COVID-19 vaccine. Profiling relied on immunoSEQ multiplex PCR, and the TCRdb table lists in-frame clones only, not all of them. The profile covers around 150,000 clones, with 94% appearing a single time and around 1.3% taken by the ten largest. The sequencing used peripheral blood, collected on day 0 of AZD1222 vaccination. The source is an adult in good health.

In DNA form, the CDR3 reads TGTGCTAGTGGTTTGGTACTGGGGGACACTATTCCTTATGGCTACACCTTC. It encodes CASGLVLGDTIPYGYTF. This chain joins TRBV12-5 and TRBJ1-2, with a possible D match to TRBD1 (6 bases). Germline CDR1 and CDR2: LGHNT and FRNRAP. This CDR3 comprises 17 residues. V lost 0 bases, J lost 5 bases, and 19 bases lay in between. Full variable domain (remainder filled in from reference TRBV12-5 and TRBJ1-2): DARVTQTPRHKVTEMGQEVTMRCQPILGHNTVFWYRQTMMQGLELLAYFRNRAPLDDSGMPKDRFSAEMPDATLATLKIQPSEPRDSAVYFCASGLVLGDTIPYGYTFGSGTRLTVV.